This TCR beta chain was captured by sequencing in a study of spatial heterogeneity in lung cancer. Study-wide results and caveats: Among blood samples, ubiquitous expanded tumor TCRs appeared more at resection than at follow-up.

About this clonotype itself: Its specificity is not known.

The V end lost 5 bases, the J end lost 3 bases, and 5 bases lay between the germline ends. The CDR3 consists of 12 residues. The V gene's germline CDR1 is SEHNR and CDR2 FQNEAQ (reference sequence). Indicated time point: sample taken at primary tumor resection. Patients with untreated early-stage non-small cell lung cancer, numbering 72, were the donors. Unsorted tumor, nontumor lung tissue or cryopreserved PBMC supplied the whole RNA. Every TCR cDNA molecule bore its own unique molecular identifier. TCRdb re-derived calls from the 5' RACE reads in MiXCR, one entry per CDR3 protein. The profile covers 45,000 to 55,000 distinct CDR3 sequences, with approximately 5.3% appearing a single time and more than 9.5% taken by the ten largest.

The sequenced sample was PBMCs, obtained at surgery. The chain recombines TRBV7-9 with TRBJ1-5; D gene unclear. This TCR was sampled from a male donor with early-stage non-small cell lung cancer. In nucleotides, the CDR3 is TGTGCCAGCAGCCGGGACAATCAGCCCCAGCATTTT. The encoded protein is CASSRDNQPQHF. The whole variable domain, remainder taken from reference TRBV7-9 and TRBJ1-5, is DTGVSQNPRHKITKRGQNVTFRCDPISEHNRLYWYRQTLGQGPEFLTYFQNEAQLEKSRLLSDRFSAERPKGSFSTLEIQRTEQGDSAMYLCASSRDNQPQHFGDGTRLSIL.